These T cell receptor beta chains were read from a single sample in a study of shared clonotypes between healthy human individuals. TCRdb's table, derived via immunoSEQ multiplex PCR, lists solely in-frame clones and lacks some. The table records millions of clones, more than 90% of them present only once. The specimen sequenced was naive CD4+ T cells sorted from blood. All receptors come from a man younger than 30 in good health. CDR3s include the opening cysteine and the closing phenylalanine or tryptophan. The order of the fields is clone size, V gene, D gene, J gene, CDR3 DNA, CDR3 protein. A D gene is named only where the DNA matches it firmly. Some rows mark clone size as missing; the rest say once, few, many or name a class of expanded clone.

clone size: .; V gene: TRBV10-3; D gene: .; J gene: TRBJ2-7; CDR3 DNA: TGTGCCATCAGTGAGTCGGCGGGATACGAGCAGTACTTC; CDR3 protein: CAISESAGYEQYF
clone size: .; V gene: TRBV5-1; D gene: TRBD1; J gene: TRBJ1-6; CDR3 DNA: TGCGCCAGCAGCTTCGAAACAGGGGCCCCTAATTCACCCCTCCACTTT; CDR3 protein: CASSFETGAPNSPLHF
clone size: .; V gene: TRBV2; D gene: TRBD2; J gene: TRBJ2-2; CDR3 DNA: TGTGCCAGCAGACTTAGAGGGCTAGCGGGAACCGGGGAGCTGTTTTTT; CDR3 protein: CASRLRGLAGTGELFF
clone size: .; V gene: TRBV28; D gene: .; J gene: TRBJ1-5; CDR3 DNA: TGTGCCAGCAGTTTGCGGGTTCAGCCCCAGCATTTT; CDR3 protein: CASSLRVQPQHF
clone size: once; V gene: TRBV7-2; D gene: .; J gene: TRBJ2-7; CDR3 DNA: TGTGCCAGCAGCTTACAGGTTAGCTCCTACGAGCAGTACTTC; CDR3 protein: CASSLQVSSYEQYF
clone size: .; V gene: TRBV4-3; D gene: .; J gene: TRBJ2-1; CDR3 DNA: TGCGCCAGCAGCCAAGAACCGGCAGGCTTAAGCTCCTACAATGAGCAGTTCTTC; CDR3 protein: CASSQEPAGLSSYNEQFF
clone size: .; V gene: TRBV6-1; D gene: TRBD2; J gene: TRBJ2-1; CDR3 DNA: TGTGCCAGCAGTGAAAGGGAGGGTGGAAGGGAGCAGTTCTTC; CDR3 protein: CASSEREGGREQFF
clone size: .; V gene: TRBV28; D gene: .; J gene: TRBJ2-3; CDR3 DNA: TGTGCCAGCAGGGTGCAGCCCGCCCGGGATACGCAGTATTTT; CDR3 protein: CASRVQPARDTQYF
clone size: .; V gene: TRBV10-3; D gene: .; J gene: TRBJ2-1; CDR3 DNA: TGTGCCATCAGTGAGGTCCCCGGGAACAATGAGCAGTTCTTC; CDR3 protein: CAISEVPGNNEQFF
clone size: .; V gene: TRBV10-3; D gene: TRBD1; J gene: TRBJ1-2; CDR3 DNA: TGTGCCATCAGCGGGGACAGTAACTATGGCTACACCTTC; CDR3 protein: CAISGDSNYGYTF
clone size: .; V gene: TRBV2; D gene: .; J gene: TRBJ1-3; CDR3 DNA: TGTGCCAGCAAGAAGCAGACCTCTGGAAACACCATATATTTT; CDR3 protein: CASKKQTSGNTIYF
clone size: .; V gene: TRBV19; D gene: .; J gene: TRBJ2-5; CDR3 DNA: TGTGCCAGTAGTATTGGGGGGAGTCAAGAGACCCAGTACTTC; CDR3 protein: CASSIGGSQETQYF
clone size: .; V gene: TRBV6-6; D gene: .; J gene: TRBJ2-7; CDR3 DNA: TGTGCCAGCAGTTACGCTGGGACCACCTACGAGCAGTACTTC; CDR3 protein: CASSYAGTTYEQYF
clone size: .; V gene: TRBV5-1; D gene: TRBD1; J gene: TRBJ1-2; CDR3 DNA: TGCGCCAGCAGCTCTGGGACAGGGTTAACAGGCTACACCTTC; CDR3 protein: CASSSGTGLTGYTF
clone size: .; V gene: TRBV5-8; D gene: .; J gene: TRBJ2-1; CDR3 DNA: TGTGCCAGCAGCTCGGGGTTCAATGAGCAGTTCTTC; CDR3 protein: CASSSGFNEQFF
clone size: .; V gene: TRBV6-6; D gene: TRBD1; J gene: TRBJ2-7; CDR3 DNA: TGTGCCAGCAGTTACGCAGGGGGTGCCTACGAGCAGTACTTC; CDR3 protein: CASSYAGGAYEQYF
clone size: .; V gene: TRBV6-1; D gene: TRBD1; J gene: TRBJ1-5; CDR3 DNA: TGTGCCAGCAGTGAAGCCCCACCGGGACAGGGGAATCAGCCCCAGCATTTT; CDR3 protein: CASSEAPPGQGNQPQHF
clone size: .; V gene: TRBV6-5; D gene: .; J gene: TRBJ2-7; CDR3 DNA: TGTGCCAGCAGTTATTCCGGGGTCGAGCAGTACTTC; CDR3 protein: CASSYSGVEQYF
clone size: .; V gene: TRBV19; D gene: .; J gene: TRBJ2-5; CDR3 DNA: TGTGCCAGTAGTAGGCAGGGTGTGGGCCAAGAGACCCAGTACTTC; CDR3 protein: CASSRQGVGQETQYF
clone size: few; V gene: TRBV6-5; D gene: TRBD1; J gene: TRBJ1-4; CDR3 DNA: TGTGCCAGCAGTCCGGACAGGACTGAAAAACTGTTTTTT; CDR3 protein: CASSPDRTEKLFF
clone size: .; V gene: TRBV6-5; D gene: .; J gene: TRBJ2-5; CDR3 DNA: TGTGCCAGCAATTCCATTGGAGCGGCGGACCAGTACTTC; CDR3 protein: CASNSIGAADQYF
clone size: .; V gene: TRBV5-1; D gene: TRBD2; J gene: TRBJ2-2; CDR3 DNA: TGCGCCAGCAGCTTGGCCAGCGGGACCACCGGGGAGCTGTTTTTT; CDR3 protein: CASSLASGTTGELFF
clone size: .; V gene: TRBV5-1; D gene: TRBD2; J gene: TRBJ2-5; CDR3 DNA: TGCGCCAGCACGGGAGGAAGCGGGCTCCTCCAAGAGACCCAGTACTTC; CDR3 protein: CASTGGSGLLQETQYF
clone size: .; V gene: TRBV5-1; D gene: .; J gene: TRBJ1-3; CDR3 DNA: TGCGCCAGCAGCTTAACAGGGCTCAACTCTGGAAACACCATATATTTT; CDR3 protein: CASSLTGLNSGNTIYF
clone size: .; V gene: TRBV30; D gene: TRBD1; J gene: TRBJ1-1; CDR3 DNA: TGTGCCTGGATGGGGGACAGGGGCACTGAAGCTTTCTTT; CDR3 protein: CAWMGDRGTEAFF
clone size: few; V gene: TRBV5-1; D gene: .; J gene: TRBJ1-1; CDR3 DNA: TGCGCCAGCAGCTTGGCCGGCGGCATCGAAGCTTTCTTT; CDR3 protein: CASSLAGGIEAFF
clone size: .; V gene: TRBV9; D gene: TRBD2; J gene: TRBJ2-7; CDR3 DNA: TGTGCCAGCAGCCCCCCTGGGATAGCGGGGGCCTACGAGCAGTACTTC; CDR3 protein: CASSPPGIAGAYEQYF
clone size: .; V gene: TRBV5-1; D gene: TRBD1; J gene: TRBJ2-7; CDR3 DNA: TGCGCCAGCAGCTCGGACAGGGTGACCTACGAGCAGTACTTC; CDR3 protein: CASSSDRVTYEQYF
clone size: .; V gene: TRBV28; D gene: TRBD2; J gene: TRBJ2-7; CDR3 DNA: TGTGCCAGCAGTTTACGCCGACTAGCGGGGGGCGAGCAGTACTTC; CDR3 protein: CASSLRRLAGGEQYF